What follows is one T cell receptor beta chain and its context. These data are taken from a study of blood T cell repertoires in COVID-19. Clinical history reported by participants formed the basis on which cohorts were assigned. The length of the CDR3 is 16 residues. CDR1 and CDR2 from the germline V gene are LGHDT and YNNKEL (reference sequence). V dropped 1 base and J dropped 5; count of bases not matched to a gene: 7. Libraries were prepared by immunoSEQ multiplex PCR; TCRdb keeps only in-frame clonotypes and omits some of them. Here the sample spans 150,000 to 200,000 clones, roughly 83% being singletons.

The receptor was derived from an older woman who had recovered from COVID-19. V usage is TRBV3-1 (or the pseudogene TRBV3-2) and J usage is TRBJ2-3, with 9 bases aligning to TRBD2. Sample: PBMCs or T cells enriched from blood (not recorded which). The CDR3 nucleotides are TGTGCCAGCAGCCAAGTCGGAGCGGGAGGTAAAGATACGCAGTATTTT. This translates into CASSQVGAGGKDTQYF.